This T cell receptor beta chain was profiled in a study of cytomegalovirus exposure and HLA in healthy donors. Points from the study as a whole: A few chains linked to CMV were shown in vitro to be specific for CMV antigens.

The assay was immunoSEQ multiplex PCR, and TCRdb's table has in-frame clones only and misses some. The sample carries 200,000 or so clones, 65% to 90% recorded once. Germline CDR1 is MNHNS and CDR2 is SASEGT. V shed 2 bases, J shed 0 bases, and the junction held 5 bases outside the gene matches. The CDR3 runs to 16 residues. For this clone: As yet, its antigen is unknown.

The TCR sequence derives from a woman younger than 45 in good health and CMV-seropositive. The sequencing input was PBMCs. The V call is TRBV6-1, the J call TRBJ2-3; 7 nucleotides agree with TRBD2. The CDR3 DNA reads TGTGCCAGCAGTGAATGGGCTAGCGGAAGCACAGATACGCAGTATTTT. Its protein is CASSEWASGSTDTQYF.